These T cell receptor beta chains were read from a single sample in a study of T cell responses to AZD1222 COVID-19 vaccine. Assay used: immunoSEQ multiplex PCR; TCRdb lists only in-frame clones, some missing. The sample records about 95,000 clones, about 89% being singletons. The source material was peripheral blood, sampled on day 0 of AZD1222 vaccination. All receptors derive from an adult in good health. The CDR3 runs from the conserved cysteine through the conserved F or W. The D gene is left open where the match is weak. Size is omitted from some rows. Given values are once, few, many or a class for expanded clones.

>TRBJ1-1|TRBV5-5|TRBD1|many
CASRFDRGRTEAFF
TGTGCCAGCAGGTTCGACAGGGGGCGCACTGAAGCTTTCTTT
>TRBJ2-1|TRBV15|.|.
CATSRDLGGEQFF
TGTGCCACCAGCAGAGATCTCGGTGGTGAGCAGTTCTTC
>TRBJ2-1|TRBV9|.|once
CASNPGRGSYNEQFF
TGTGCCAGCAACCCTGGGCGTGGATCCTACAATGAGCAGTTCTTC
>TRBJ2-7|TRBV4-1|TRBD2|.
CASSPGGGRSYEQYF
TGCGCCAGCAGCCCGGGCGGGGGGCGCTCCTACGAGCAGTACTTC
>TRBJ1-2|TRBV6-4|.|.
CASSEQPGAVYGYTF
TGTGCCAGCAGTGAACAACCGGGGGCCGTCTATGGCTACACCTTC
>TRBJ1-1|TRBV19|TRBD1|.
CASRTGQGGRSTEAFF
TGTGCCAGTAGAACAGGACAGGGAGGTAGAAGCACTGAAGCTTTCTTT
>TRBJ2-3|TRBV7-9|.|.
CASSLDSGTPADTQYF
TGTGCCAGCAGCTTAGATTCAGGGACCCCCGCAGATACGCAGTATTTT
>TRBJ1-2|TRBV24-1|.|.
CATSEGRAFDGYTF
TGTGCCACCAGTGAGGGCAGGGCGTTTGATGGCTACACCTTC
>TRBJ1-1|TRBV6-5|TRBD1|.
CASSYGLDRGTEAFF
TGTGCCAGCAGTTACGGCCTCGACAGGGGCACTGAAGCTTTCTTT
>TRBJ2-5|TRBV7-9|.|.
CASSNPWGSETQYF
TGTGCCAGCAGCAACCCTTGGGGGAGTGAGACCCAGTACTTC
>TRBJ2-7|TRBV23-1|.|.
CASSQSRGGGVTCTQYF
TGCGCCAGCAGTCAATCCAGGGGAGGGGGAGTGACTTGTACACAGTACTTC
>TRBJ1-2|TRBV5-1|.|.
CASSSWDFYGYTF
TGCGCCAGCAGCTCCTGGGATTTCTATGGCTACACCTTC
>TRBJ2-1|TRBV7-2|TRBD2|.
CASSLTSTGSYNEQFF
TGTGCCAGCAGCTTGACTAGCACAGGCTCCTACAATGAGCAGTTCTTC
>TRBJ2-1|TRBV5-1|.|.
CASREGTDSYNEQFF
TGCGCCAGCAGAGAGGGCACAGACTCCTACAATGAGCAGTTCTTC
>TRBJ2-2|TRBV9|TRBD1|.
CASSTQGANTGELFF
TGTGCCAGCAGCACACAGGGGGCTAACACCGGGGAGCTGTTTTTT
>TRBJ1-2|TRBV7-2|.|once
CASSPSRTWINDGYTF
TGTGCCAGCAGCCCTAGCCGCACTTGGATAAATGATGGCTACACCTTC
>TRBJ1-2|TRBV29-1|.|.
CSVADGANYGYTF
TGCAGCGTCGCGGACGGAGCTAACTATGGCTACACCTTC
>TRBJ1-6|TRBV10-3|.|few
CAISEFRDTDSPLHF
TGTGCCATCAGTGAGTTCCGGGACACGGATTCACCCCTCCACTTT
>TRBJ2-7|TRBV13|TRBD2|once
CASSFETSGGNEQYF
TGTGCCAGCAGCTTTGAGACTAGCGGGGGGAACGAGCAGTACTTC
>TRBJ1-1|TRBV15|.|.
CATSRVLNTEAFF
TGTGCCACCAGCAGAGTCCTGAACACTGAAGCTTTCTTT
>TRBJ2-3|TRBV6-5|.|.
CASKSGVEDTQYF
TGTGCCAGCAAGTCAGGGGTGGAGGATACGCAGTATTTT
>TRBJ2-1|TRBV18|TRBD1|.
CASTSTGGAYNEQFF
TGTGCCAGCACCTCGACAGGGGGAGCTTACAATGAGCAGTTCTTC
>TRBJ1-1|TRBV7-3|.|.
CASSLMGAFKKTEAFF
TGTGCCAGCAGCTTAATGGGGGCCTTTAAGAAAACTGAAGCTTTCTTT
>TRBJ1-1|TRBV19|.|.
CASSSRAFPGTEAFF
TGTGCCAGTAGTTCCAGGGCCTTCCCCGGGACTGAAGCTTTCTTT
>TRBJ2-3|TRBV9|TRBD2|once
CASSALAGETYTQYF
TGTGCCAGCAGCGCCCTAGCGGGGGAGACGTATACGCAGTATTTT
>TRBJ1-1|TRBV19|.|.
CASSIGGVYTEAFF
TGTGCCAGTAGTATCGGCGGAGTGTACACTGAAGCTTTCTTT
>TRBJ2-3|TRBV5-1|TRBD2|.
CASSLGAGVADTQYF
TGCGCCAGCAGCTTGGGGGCGGGGGTCGCAGATACGCAGTATTTT
>TRBJ1-5|TRBV2|TRBD1|.
CASIPDRGINQPQHF
TGTGCCAGCATTCCGGACAGGGGAATAAATCAGCCCCAGCATTTT
>TRBJ2-3|TRBV5-4|TRBD1|.
CASRTGTGPPDTQYF
TGTGCCAGCAGAACTGGGACAGGACCGCCAGATACGCAGTATTTT
>TRBJ1-5|TRBV30|TRBD1|.
CAWSRTGTGQPQHF
TGTGCCTGGAGTCGGACAGGGACGGGTCAGCCCCAGCATTTT
>TRBJ2-5|TRBV3-1/TRBV3-2|.|.
CASSPLDGSQETQYF
TGTGCCAGCAGCCCCCTGGACGGATCCCAAGAGACCCAGTACTTC
>TRBJ2-7|TRBV2|.|.
CASRRGAGQSYEQYF
TGTGCCAGCAGGCGAGGGGCAGGTCAGAGCTACGAGCAGTACTTC
>TRBJ1-2|TRBV6-5|TRBD1|.
CASSRDRGRYGYTF
TGTGCCAGCAGCCGAGACAGGGGGCGGTATGGCTACACCTTC